This T cell receptor beta chain derives from a study of T cell clonotyping in hematopoietic cell transplantation. Recipient blood drawn about 28 days pretransplant and days 30, 100, 180 after. TCRdb's copy holds only in-frame clones and misses some; the assay was immunoSEQ multiplex PCR. Of 5,000 to 6,500 clones listed, roughly 78% are singletons. On this clone itself: The antigen is undetermined.

Looked up from germline, CDR1 is SGHTA and CDR2 is FQGNSA. The CDR3 covers 15 residues. V was clipped by 3 bases and J by 1 base, with 12 bases between them. Findings and limits, study-wide: At the given depth, recipient repertoires were over 97% de novo clonotypes. Higher Inverse Simpson Index values in graft donor and pretransplant recipient predicted broader posttransplant TCR diversity. Pathologically expanded recipient clonotypes increased progressively from day 30 to day 180 as diversity fell.

The receptor was isolated from a male patient aged 65-79 years who had an allogeneic stem cell transplant from an unrelated donor, so T cells may come from the graft donor. Some clones in this sample may be carry-over from other donors' samples. This chain uses TRBV7-2 with TRBJ1-1; no reliable D call. Sample: peripheral blood mononuclear cells, taken 180 days after allogeneic stem cell transplant. The CDR3 DNA sequence: TGTGCCAGCAGCTTCGATTCCGGGCGGAACACTGAAGCTTTCTTT. Translated: CASSFDSGRNTEAFF.